These 11 T cell receptor beta chains came from one sample sequenced in a study of CD8 T cells in Susac syndrome. Reverse transcription of roughly 0.45 to 1 ug RNA used random hexamers. TCRdb called the immunoSEQ multiplex PCR reads again in MiXCR, with one record for every CDR3 protein. Counted here are approximately 180,000 distinct CDR3 sequences, more than 90% occurring once; the ten biggest clones make up about 0.093%. Source material: CD4+ T cells from PBMCs. Receptor source: a human donor with multiple sclerosis.

This chain connects TRBV20-1 to TRBJ2-2; TRBD2 aligns across 10 bases. Trimming at V came to 0 bases and at J to 1 base, leaving 5 bases not matched to a gene. Germline V gene data show CDR1 as DFQATT and CDR2 as SNEGSKA (reference sequence). The CDR3 is made up of 17 amino acids. The CDR3 DNA follows: TGCAGTGCTAGAGATGGTAGGACTAGCGGGAACACCGGGGAGCTGTTTTTT. It encodes CSARDGRTSGNTGELFF.

The chain has TRBV24-1 and TRBJ1-1; D not resolved. With 4 bases removed from V and 9 bases from J, the gap between germline ends came to 11 bases. Germline V gives CDR1 KGHDR, CDR2 SFDVKD. The CDR3 extends over 12 amino acids. The CDR3 is CATSDLGGKAFF. In DNA form, the CDR3 reads TGTGCCACCAGTGACCTCGGAGGTAAAGCTTTCTTT.

The V and J genes are TRBV28 and TRBJ1-1; the D gene is possibly TRBD1 (5 bases). This CDR3 is built from 17 residues. Between the trimmed V and J ends, which lost 8 bases and 4 bases, there was a span of 26 bases. The germline CDR1 and CDR2 sequences are MDHEN and SYDVKM. CDR3 bases: TGTGCCAGCTCCATTCCCCAGGGAGGGTGGGGAACCACTGAAGCTTTCTTT. It encodes CASSIPQGGWGTTEAFF.

The chain joins TRBV20-1 to TRBJ1-2; 8 bases agree with TRBD1. The CDR3 is 16 amino acids. Germline loops: CDR1 DFQATT, CDR2 SNEGSKA (reference sequence). V shed 2 bases, J shed 0 bases, and the junction held 8 bases outside the gene matches. The CDR3 protein is CSARLTGDMTNYGYTF. The CDR3 region has the DNA TGCAGTGCTAGACTGACAGGGGACATGACTAACTATGGCTACACCTTC.

The V call is TRBV20-1, the J call TRBJ2-5; 12 bases fit TRBD2. The V and J ends lost 5 bases and 3 bases, in that order; junction bases with no gene match: 10. There are 16 residues in the CDR3. Germline V gene data show CDR1 as DFQATT and CDR2 as SNEGSKA (reference sequence). For the CDR3, the DNA is TGCAGTGCTCACTCCGGGACTAGCGGGCCGAAAGAGACCCAGTACTTC. This translates into CSAHSGTSGPKETQYF.

This clonotype was observed once. The chain has TRBV5-1 and TRBJ2-7; D not resolved. V gave up 4 bases and J gave up 4 bases, with 9 bases separating them. The CDR3 sequence is 12 residues long. Germline V gene data show CDR1 as SGHRS and CDR2 as YFSETQ. CDR3 coding DNA: TGCGCCAGCAGCCCCCTGGGGTACGAGCAGTACTTC. Amino acid sequence: CASSPLGYEQYF.

This clonotype was seen a single time. The genes are TRBV5-4 and TRBJ1-2; 9 positions match TRBD1. Losses at the gene ends were 3 bases for V and 4 bases for J; bases not matched to a gene: 7. CDR3 length: 15 residues. Germline CDR1 SGHNT, CDR2 YYREEE (reference sequence). CDR3 sequence (DNA): TGTGCCAGCAGCTCCAGGACAGGGGCCTTCTATGGCTACACCTTC. The encoded protein is CASSSRTGAFYGYTF. Using reference TRBV5-4 and TRBJ1-2 for the parts outside the CDR3, the full variable domain is ETGVTQSPTHLIKTRGQQVTLRCSSQSGHNTVSWYQQALGQGPQFIFQYYREEENGRGNFPPRFSGLQFPNYSSELNVNALELDDSALYLCASSSRTGAFYGYTFGSGTRLTVV.

This sequence joins TRBV18 and TRBJ1-5; 9 bases fit TRBD1. The CDR3 length is 18 residues. CDR1 is KGHSH and CDR2 is LQKENI in the germline V gene. With V trimmed by 4 bases and J by 0 bases, 10 bases remained unmatched. CDR3 nucleotides: TGTGCCAGCTCACTAACGGACAGGGGCCCCAATAGCAATCAGCCCCAGCATTTT. Protein: CASSLTDRGPNSNQPQHF.

This clonotype was seen just once. The chain is built from TRBV29-1 and TRBJ2-7, with D maybe TRBD2 (6 bases). The V end lost 3 bases, the J end lost 0 bases, and 15 bases lay between the germline ends. CDR3 length: 15 amino acids. Germline assignment: CDR1 SQVTM and CDR2 ANQGSEA. The CDR3 loop is CSVDFGGSSSYEQYF. CDR3 DNA: TGCAGCGTTGATTTTGGGGGGTCGAGCTCCTACGAGCAGTACTTC.

CDR3 bases: TGCAGCGTTACGGGACTCTCCTACAATGAGCAGTTCTTC. It yields the protein CSVTGLSYNEQFF. The J gene is TRBJ2-1, the V gene TRBV29-1, with D perhaps matching TRBD2 (6 bases). Germline V gene sequence: CDR1 SQVTM, CDR2 ANQGSEA. V was pared by 5 bases and J by 0 bases, with 8 bases between. This CDR3 has 13 residues.

V gene TRBV7-9 combines with J gene TRBJ1-5, with D perhaps TRBD1 (5 bases). The germline V gene encodes CDR1 SEHNR and CDR2 FQNEAQ (reference sequence). Trimming stripped 5 bases from V and 7 bases from J, with 12 bases between. CDR3 length: 13 amino acids. In DNA, the CDR3 is TGTGCCAGCAGCCTGGGGACGGGGCAGCCCCAGCATTTT. It is translated as CASSLGTGQPQHF. Looking up the rest from reference TRBV7-9 and TRBJ1-5 gives the full variable domain: DTGVSQNPRHKITKRGQNVTFRCDPISEHNRLYWYRQTLGQGPEFLTYFQNEAQLEKSRLLSDRFSAERPKGSFSTLEIQRTEQGDSAMYLCASSLGTGQPQHFGDGTRLSIL.